The 5 T cell receptor beta chains presented below share a single source sample, sequenced in a study of blood T cell dynamics during melanoma immunotherapy. As for time point: week 3, after first cycle of checkpoint inhibitor. Some clones are missing from TCRdb's copy, which holds only in-frame ones; the method was immunoSEQ multiplex PCR. The sample includes 11,000 or so clones, roughly 80% seen only once; the top ten take approximately 15%. The sample was blood, taken from a patient treated with checkpoint blockade. The origin of the receptors is a human donor with melanoma.

The rearrangement links TRBV7-9 to TRBJ1-2, with 9 nucleotides matching TRBD1. The germline gives CDR1 SEHNR, CDR2 FQNEAQ (reference sequence). The CDR3 loop spans 15 amino acids. V was pared by 1 base and J by 6 bases, with 6 bases of the junction left unmatched. The CDR3 DNA reads TGTGCCAGCAGCTTAGGGCGGGACAGGGATCATGGCTACACCTTC. Translating it yields CASSLGRDRDHGYTF.

The DNA for the CDR3 is TGTGCCAGCAGCTTGGGAAGGGGGGACACCGGGGAGCTGTTTTTT. Its protein is CASSLGRGDTGELFF. The V gene is TRBV28, the J gene TRBJ2-2; D is tentatively TRBD1 or TRBD2 (6 bases each). Germline CDR1 MDHEN, CDR2 SYDVKM. V was shortened by 6 bases and J by 3 bases, with 14 bases between the two germline ends. This CDR3 spans 15 amino acids.

The V and J genes are TRBV10-3 and TRBJ2-1, with 14 bases that match TRBD2. Unmatched junction bases numbered 2, after V lost 10 bases and J lost 6 bases. Germline CDR1 reads ENHRY; CDR2 reads SYGVKD. CDR3 length equals 13 residues. The CDR3 is CATGTSGGNEQFF. The CDR3 coding sequence is TGTGCCACCGGGACTAGCGGGGGCAATGAGCAGTTCTTC.

This clone turned up a few times. The chain links TRBV9 to TRBJ2-4; possible D gene TRBD2, 7 bases. Trimming shortened V by 0 bases and J by 9 bases, and 13 bases separated the two germline ends. The CDR3 extends over 14 amino acids. The germline gives CDR1 SGDLS, CDR2 YYNGEE. Here the CDR3 DNA reads TGTGCCAGCAGCGTAGAATATAGGGGGGGCATTCAGTACTTC. Translated: CASSVEYRGGIQYF.

The chain links TRBV27 to TRBJ1-2, with 7 bases fitting TRBD1. CDR3 size: 15 residues. The ends lost 5 bases at V and 6 bases at J; junction bases unmatched: 12. The V gene's germline CDR1 is MNHEY and CDR2 SMNVEV (reference sequence). DNA of the CDR3: TGTGCCAGCAGTCCCAACAGGGGCCCTAGGGATGGCTACACCTTC. Translating gives CASSPNRGPRDGYTF.